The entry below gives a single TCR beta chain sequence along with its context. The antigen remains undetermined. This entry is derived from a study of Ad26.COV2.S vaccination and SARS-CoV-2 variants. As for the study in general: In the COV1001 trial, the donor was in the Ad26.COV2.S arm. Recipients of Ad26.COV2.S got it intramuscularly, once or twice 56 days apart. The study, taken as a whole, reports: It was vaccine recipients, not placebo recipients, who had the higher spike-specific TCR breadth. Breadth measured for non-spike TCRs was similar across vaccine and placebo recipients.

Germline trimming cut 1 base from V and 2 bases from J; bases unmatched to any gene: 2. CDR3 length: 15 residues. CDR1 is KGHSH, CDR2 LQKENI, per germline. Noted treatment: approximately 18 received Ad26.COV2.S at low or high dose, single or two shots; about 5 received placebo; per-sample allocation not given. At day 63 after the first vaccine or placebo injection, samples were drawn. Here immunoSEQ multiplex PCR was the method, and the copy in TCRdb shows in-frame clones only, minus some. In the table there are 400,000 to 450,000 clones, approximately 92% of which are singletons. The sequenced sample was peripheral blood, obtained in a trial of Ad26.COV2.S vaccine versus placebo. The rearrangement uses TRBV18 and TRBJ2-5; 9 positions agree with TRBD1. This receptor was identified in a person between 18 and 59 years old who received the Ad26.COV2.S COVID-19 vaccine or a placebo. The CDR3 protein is CASSPRTGEQETQYF. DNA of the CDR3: TGTGCCAGCTCACCACGGACAGGGGAACAAGAGACCCAGTACTTC.